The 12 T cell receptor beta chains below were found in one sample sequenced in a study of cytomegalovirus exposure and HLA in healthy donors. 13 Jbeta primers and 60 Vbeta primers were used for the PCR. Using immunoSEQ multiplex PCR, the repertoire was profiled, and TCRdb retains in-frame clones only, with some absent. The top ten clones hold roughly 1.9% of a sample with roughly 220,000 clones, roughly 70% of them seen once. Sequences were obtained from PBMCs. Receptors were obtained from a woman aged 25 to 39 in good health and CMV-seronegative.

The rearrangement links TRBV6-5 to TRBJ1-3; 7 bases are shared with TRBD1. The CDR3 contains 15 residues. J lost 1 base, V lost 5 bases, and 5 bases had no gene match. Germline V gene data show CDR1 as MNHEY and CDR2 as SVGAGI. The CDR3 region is CASSRTGRSGNTIYF. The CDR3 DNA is TGTGCCAGCAGTCGGACAGGCCGATCTGGAAACACCATATATTTT.

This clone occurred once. CDR3 sequence reads: CASSLSQGSDTQYF. The CDR3 DNA reads as TGTGCCAGCAGCTTAAGCCAGGGGTCGGATACGCAGTATTTT. The chain recombines TRBV7-3 with TRBJ2-3; perhaps TRBD1 as D (6 bases). Germline CDR1 is SGHTA and CDR2 is FQGTGA. Trimming left V 1 base short and J 6 bases short, with 11 bases between. The CDR3 covers 14 residues.

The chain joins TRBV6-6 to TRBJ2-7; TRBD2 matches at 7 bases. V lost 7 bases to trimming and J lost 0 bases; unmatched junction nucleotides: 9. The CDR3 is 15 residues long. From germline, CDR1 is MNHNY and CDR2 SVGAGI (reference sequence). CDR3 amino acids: CASTPRRGSSYEQYF. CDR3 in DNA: TGTGCCAGCACTCCCCGGCGGGGGAGCTCCTACGAGCAGTACTTC.

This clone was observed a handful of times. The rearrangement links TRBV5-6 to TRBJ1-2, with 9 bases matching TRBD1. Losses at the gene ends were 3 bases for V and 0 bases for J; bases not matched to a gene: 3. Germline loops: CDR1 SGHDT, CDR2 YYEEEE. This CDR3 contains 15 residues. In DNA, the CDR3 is TGTGCCAGCAGCTCGACAGGGGGAACTAACTATGGCTACACCTTC. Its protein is CASSSTGGTNYGYTF.

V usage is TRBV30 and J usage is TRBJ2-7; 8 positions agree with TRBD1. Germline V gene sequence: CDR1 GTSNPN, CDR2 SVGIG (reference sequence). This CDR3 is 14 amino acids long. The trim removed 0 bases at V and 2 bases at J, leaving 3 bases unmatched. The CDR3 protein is CAWSVWTGPYEQYF. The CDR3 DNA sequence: TGTGCCTGGAGTGTATGGACAGGGCCCTACGAGCAGTACTTC.

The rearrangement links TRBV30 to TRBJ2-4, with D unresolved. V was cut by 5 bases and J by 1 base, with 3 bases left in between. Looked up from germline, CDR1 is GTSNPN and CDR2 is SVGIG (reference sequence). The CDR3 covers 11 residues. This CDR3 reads CAWLAKNIQYF. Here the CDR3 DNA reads TGTGCCTGGCTGGCCAAAAACATTCAGTACTTC.

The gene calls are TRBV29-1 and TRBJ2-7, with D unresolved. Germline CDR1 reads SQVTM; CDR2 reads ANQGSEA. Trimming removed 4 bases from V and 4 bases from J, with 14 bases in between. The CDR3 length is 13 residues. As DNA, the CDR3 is TGCAGCGTTGCTGGCGAACTATTTTACGAGCAGTACTTC. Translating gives CSVAGELFYEQYF.

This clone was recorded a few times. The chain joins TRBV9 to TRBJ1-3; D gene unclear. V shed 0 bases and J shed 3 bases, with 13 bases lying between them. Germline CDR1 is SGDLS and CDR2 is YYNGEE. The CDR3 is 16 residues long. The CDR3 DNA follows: TGTGCCAGCAGCGTAGCTACGGCCGACATTGGAAACACCATATATTTT. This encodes CASSVATADIGNTIYF.

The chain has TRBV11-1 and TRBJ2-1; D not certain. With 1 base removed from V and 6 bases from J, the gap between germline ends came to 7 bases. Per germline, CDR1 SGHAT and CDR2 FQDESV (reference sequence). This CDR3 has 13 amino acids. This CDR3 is CASSLGAVNEQFF. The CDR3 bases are TGTGCCAGCAGCTTAGGGGCAGTCAATGAGCAGTTCTTC.

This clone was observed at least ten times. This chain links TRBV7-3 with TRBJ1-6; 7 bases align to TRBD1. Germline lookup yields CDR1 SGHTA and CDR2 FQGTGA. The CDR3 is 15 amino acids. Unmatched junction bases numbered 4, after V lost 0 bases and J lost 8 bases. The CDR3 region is CASSLTGQPDSPLHF. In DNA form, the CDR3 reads TGTGCCAGCAGCTTAACGGGACAGCCCGATTCACCCCTCCACTTT. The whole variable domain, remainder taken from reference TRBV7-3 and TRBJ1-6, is GAGVSQTPSNKVTEKGKYVELRCDPISGHTALYWYRQSLGQGPEFLIYFQGTGAADDSGLPNDRFFAVRPEGSVSTLKIQRTERGDSAVYLCASSLTGQPDSPLHFGNGTRLTVT.

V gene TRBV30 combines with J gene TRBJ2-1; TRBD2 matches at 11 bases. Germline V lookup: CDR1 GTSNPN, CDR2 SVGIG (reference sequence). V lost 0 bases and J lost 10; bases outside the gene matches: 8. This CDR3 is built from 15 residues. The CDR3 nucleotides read TGTGCCTGGAGTGTCAGTAGCGGGAGGGTCGGAGAGCAGTTCTTC. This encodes CAWSVSSGRVGEQFF.

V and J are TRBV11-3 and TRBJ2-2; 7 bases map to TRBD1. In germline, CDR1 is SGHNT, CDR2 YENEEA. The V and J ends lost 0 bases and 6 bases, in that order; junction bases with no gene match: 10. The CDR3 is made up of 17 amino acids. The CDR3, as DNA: TGTGCCAGCAGCTTAGACCCTGGACAGGCGGCGGCCGGGGAGCTGTTTTTT. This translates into CASSLDPGQAAAGELFF. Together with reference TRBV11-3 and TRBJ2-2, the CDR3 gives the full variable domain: EAGVVQSPRYKIIEKKQPVAFWCNPISGHNTLYWYLQNLGQGPELLIRYENEEAVDDSQLPKDRFSAERLKGVDSTLKIQPAELGDSAVYLCASSLDPGQAAAGELFFGEGSRLTVL.